These 9 T cell receptor beta chains came from one sample sequenced in a study of T cell responses to AZD1222 COVID-19 vaccine. Only in-frame clones appear in the TCRdb table, and some are missing; sequencing was by immunoSEQ multiplex PCR. This table holds about 130,000 clones, approximately 91% found once. Source: peripheral blood, taken on day 0 of AZD1222 vaccination. The receptors were gathered from an adult in good health.

The chain employs TRBV30 and TRBJ1-6, with 7 bases fitting TRBD1. The CDR3 totals 16 residues. Germline CDR1 and CDR2: GTSNPN and SVGIG (reference sequence). J lost 0 bases, V lost 1 base, and 3 bases had no gene match. The CDR3 loop reads CAWSGGGHSYNSPLHF. The CDR3 region has the DNA TGTGCCTGGAGTGGAGGGGGCCACTCCTATAATTCACCCCTCCACTTT.

In its sample, this clone was seen once. The chain joins TRBV6-6 to TRBJ1-1; 9 nucleotides line up with TRBD1. Germline CDR1 reads MNHNY; CDR2 reads SVGAGI (reference sequence). The junction had 1 base not matched to a gene; V was cut back by 2 bases and J by 0 bases. CDR3 length: 15 amino acids. The CDR3 nucleotides read TGTGCCAGCAGTTACGGGACAGGGATGAACACTGAAGCTTTCTTT. This sequence encodes CASSYGTGMNTEAFF.

The sample holds one count of this clone. The V call is TRBV11-2, the J call TRBJ2-3; no clear D. The V gene's germline CDR1 is SGHAT and CDR2 FQNNGV. V shed 5 bases and J shed 0 bases, with 9 bases lying between them. The CDR3 has 14 amino acids. The CDR3 loop reads CASSVYGSTDTQYF. In DNA form, the CDR3 reads TGTGCCAGCAGCGTCTATGGTAGCACAGATACGCAGTATTTT.

CDR3 region: CASSQFDSSNSPLHF. CDR3 bases: TGTGCCAGCAGCCAATTTGACAGTTCTAATTCACCCCTCCACTTT. This chain joins TRBV3-1 (or the pseudogene TRBV3-2) and TRBJ1-6; a possible D gene is TRBD1 (5 bases). V was pared by 2 bases and J by 6 bases, with 11 bases between. This CDR3 has 15 amino acids. The germline V gene has CDR1 LGHDT and CDR2 YNNKEL (reference sequence).

CDR3 in DNA: TGTGCCATCAGTGAAGACAAGCGCTACGAGCAGTACTTC. It translates to CAISEDKRYEQYF. V gene TRBV10-3 combines with J gene TRBJ2-7; D remains ambiguous. The V gene lost 3 bases and the J gene lost 3 bases, with 9 bases spanning the gap. Per the germline V gene, CDR1 is ENHRY and CDR2 is SYGVKD. The CDR3 is 13 amino acids.

This clone was counted a single time. The J gene is TRBJ2-1, the V gene TRBV6-1; D remains unclear. Germline V gene data show CDR1 as MNHNS and CDR2 as SASEGT. V dropped 2 bases and J dropped 5 bases, with 7 bases sitting between them. CDR3 length: 13 amino acids. Here the CDR3 reads CASSERWDNEQFF. The CDR3 DNA reads as TGTGCCAGCAGTGAAAGGTGGGACAATGAGCAGTTCTTC.

This sequence joins TRBV19 and TRBJ2-3; D not resolved. V gave up 3 bases and J gave up 3 bases, with 7 bases separating them. Germline loops: CDR1 LNHDA, CDR2 SQIVND (reference sequence). This CDR3 comprises 13 residues. The CDR3 protein is CASSISPTDTQYF. The CDR3 nucleotides read TGTGCCAGTAGTATTTCCCCTACAGATACGCAGTATTTT. The whole variable domain, filled in from reference TRBV19 and TRBJ2-3, reads DGGITQSPKYLFRKEGQNVTLSCEQNLNHDAMYWYRQDPGQGLRLIYYSQIVNDFQKGDIAEGYSVSREKKESFPLTVTSAQKNPTAFYLCASSISPTDTQYFGPGTRLTVL.

This clone was counted a single time. The rearrangement joins TRBV7-6 to TRBJ1-1; D gene ambiguous. Germline CDR1 reads SGHVS; CDR2 reads FNYEAQ. Trimming took 2 bases from V and 10 from J, leaving 14 bases between them. This CDR3 contains 13 residues. CDR3 coding DNA: TGTGCCAGCAGCTTACTCTCTCACCGGGGAGCTTTCTTT. Protein: CASSLLSHRGAFF. The variable domain in full, completed from reference TRBV7-6 and TRBJ1-1, reads GAGVSQSPRYKVTKRGQDVALRCDPISGHVSLYWYRQALGQGPEFLTYFNYEAQQDKSGLPNDRFSAERPEGSISTLTIQRTEQRDSAMYRCASSLLSHRGAFFGQGTRLTVV.

The V call is TRBV7-9, the J call TRBJ1-1; D remains ambiguous. CDR3 length: 16 amino acids. V gave up 5 bases and J gave up 1 base, with 17 bases separating them. The germline V gene encodes CDR1 SEHNR and CDR2 FQNEAQ (reference sequence). The CDR3 coding sequence is TGTGCCAGCAGCCCCACCCCAAACGGACCGAACACTGAAGCTTTCTTT. This codes for CASSPTPNGPNTEAFF. Full variable domain (missing parts from reference TRBV7-9 and TRBJ1-1): DTGVSQNPRHKITKRGQNVTFRCDPISEHNRLYWYRQTLGQGPEFLTYFQNEAQLEKSRLLSDRFSAERPKGSFSTLEIQRTEQGDSAMYLCASSPTPNGPNTEAFFGQGTRLTVV.